The text below deals with one T cell receptor (beta chain). Its target is not known. The data were taken from a study of CD8+ T cells in alopecia areata. RNA extraction was followed by reverse transcription into cDNA, which acted as the sequencing template. TCRdb's copy holds only in-frame clones and misses some; the assay was immunoSEQ multiplex PCR. The table records some 110,000 clones, approximately 58% of them present only once. The CDR3 totals 12 residues. Trimming removed 2 bases from V and 5 bases from J, with 6 bases in between. Germline V gene sequence: CDR1 WSHSY, CDR2 SAAADI. Notes on the study in general: Scalp sample sequencing also detects resident alphabeta T cells of normal skin. Across lesional scalp, and particularly alopecia totalis/universalis, clonality surpassed that of normal scalp.

The chain has TRBV10-2 and TRBJ2-5; no reliable D call. Input material: CD4+ T cells sorted from blood. The TCR originated in a human donor in good health. CDR3 residues: CASSEGVETQYF. CDR3 DNA sequence: TGCGCCAGCAGTGAGGGGGTTGAGACCCAGTACTTC.